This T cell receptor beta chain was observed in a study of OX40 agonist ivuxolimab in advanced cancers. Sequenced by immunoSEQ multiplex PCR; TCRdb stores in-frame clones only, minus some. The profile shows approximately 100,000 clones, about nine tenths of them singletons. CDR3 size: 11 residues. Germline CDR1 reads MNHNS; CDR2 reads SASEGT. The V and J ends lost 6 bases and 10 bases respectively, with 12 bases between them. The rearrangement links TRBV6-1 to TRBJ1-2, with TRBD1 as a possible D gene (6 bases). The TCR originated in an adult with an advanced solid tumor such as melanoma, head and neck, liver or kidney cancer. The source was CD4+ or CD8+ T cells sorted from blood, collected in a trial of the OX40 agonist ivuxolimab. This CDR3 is CASRFDRFYTF. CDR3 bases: TGTGCCAGCAGATTCGACAGGTTCTACACCTTC.